This TCR beta chain was profiled in a study of early T cells in non-severe SARS-CoV-2 infection. This clonotype was recorded many times. The germline gives CDR1 SGHNT, CDR2 YYREEE (reference sequence). The CDR3 is 13 amino acids. V was trimmed by 0 bases and J by 8 bases, leaving 9 bases between them. One entry per CDR3 protein results from TCRdb running MiXCR on the 5' RACE reads. In the table there are tens of thousands of distinct CDR3 sequences, approximately 12% of which are singletons. The specimen was whole blood. This TCR came from an adult who was a healthcare worker with PCR-confirmed SARS-CoV-2 infection or an uninfected control (not recorded which). The chain recombines TRBV5-4 with TRBJ2-1, with D possibly TRBD1 on 6 matching bases. The CDR3: CASSLDRADEQFF. The CDR3 region has the DNA TGTGCCAGCAGCTTGGACAGGGCTGATGAGCAGTTCTTC.